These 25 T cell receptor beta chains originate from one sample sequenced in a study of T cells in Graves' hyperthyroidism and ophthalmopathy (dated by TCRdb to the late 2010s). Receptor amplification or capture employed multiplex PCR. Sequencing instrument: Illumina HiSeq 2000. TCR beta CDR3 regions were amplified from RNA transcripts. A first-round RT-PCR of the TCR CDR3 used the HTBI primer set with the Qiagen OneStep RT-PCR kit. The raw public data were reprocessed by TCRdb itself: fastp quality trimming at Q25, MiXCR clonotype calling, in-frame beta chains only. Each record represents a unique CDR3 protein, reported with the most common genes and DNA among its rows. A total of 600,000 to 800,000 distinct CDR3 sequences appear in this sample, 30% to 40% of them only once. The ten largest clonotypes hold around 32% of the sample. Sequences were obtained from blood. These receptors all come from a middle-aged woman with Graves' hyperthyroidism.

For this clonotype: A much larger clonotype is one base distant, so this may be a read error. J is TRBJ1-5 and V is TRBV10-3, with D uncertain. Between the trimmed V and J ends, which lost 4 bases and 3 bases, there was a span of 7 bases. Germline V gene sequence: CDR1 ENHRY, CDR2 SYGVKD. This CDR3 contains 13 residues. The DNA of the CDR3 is TGTGCCATCAGTGGACGGGTCAATCAGCCCCAGCATTTT. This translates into CAISGRVNQPQHF.

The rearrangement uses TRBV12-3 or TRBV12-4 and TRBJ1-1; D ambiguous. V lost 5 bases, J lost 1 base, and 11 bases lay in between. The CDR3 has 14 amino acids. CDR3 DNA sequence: TGTGCCAGCAGTACAAACGGTCGGAACACTGAAGCTTTCTTT. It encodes CASSTNGRNTEAFF.

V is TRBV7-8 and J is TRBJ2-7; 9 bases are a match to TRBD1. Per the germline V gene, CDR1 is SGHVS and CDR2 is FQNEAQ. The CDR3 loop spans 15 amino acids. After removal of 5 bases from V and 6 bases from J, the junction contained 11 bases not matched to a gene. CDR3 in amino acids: CASSVAGQGPREQYF. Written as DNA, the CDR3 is TGTGCCAGCAGCGTTGCGGGACAGGGACCCCGCGAGCAGTACTTC.

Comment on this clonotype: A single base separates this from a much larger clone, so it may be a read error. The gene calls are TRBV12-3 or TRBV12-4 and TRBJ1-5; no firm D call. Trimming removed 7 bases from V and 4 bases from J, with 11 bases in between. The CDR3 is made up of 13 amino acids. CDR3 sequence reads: CASTLRRNQPQHF. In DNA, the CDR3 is TGTGCCAGCACCTTGCGCAGAAATCAGCCCCAGCATTTT.

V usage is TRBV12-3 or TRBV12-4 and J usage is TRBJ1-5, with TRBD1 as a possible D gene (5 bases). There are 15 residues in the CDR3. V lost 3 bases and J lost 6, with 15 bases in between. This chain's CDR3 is CASSFRDGRGQPQHF. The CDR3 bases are TGTGCCAGCAGTTTTCGGGACGGTCGGGGTCAGCCCCAGCATTTT.

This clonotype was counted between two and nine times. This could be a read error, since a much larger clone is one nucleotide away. The CDR3 DNA reads as TGCAGCGTTGACAGTCAGAACTATGGCTGCACCTTC. Its protein is CSVDSQNYGCTF. This chain uses TRBV29-1 with TRBJ1-2, with no clear D. This CDR3 has 12 residues. Germline values: CDR1 SQVTM, CDR2 ANQGSEA.

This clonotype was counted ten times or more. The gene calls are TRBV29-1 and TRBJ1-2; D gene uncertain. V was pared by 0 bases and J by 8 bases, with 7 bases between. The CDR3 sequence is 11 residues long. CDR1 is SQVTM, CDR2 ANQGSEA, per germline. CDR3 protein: CSVEDLKGYTF. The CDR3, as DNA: TGCAGCGTTGAAGATCTGAAAGGCTACACCTTC.

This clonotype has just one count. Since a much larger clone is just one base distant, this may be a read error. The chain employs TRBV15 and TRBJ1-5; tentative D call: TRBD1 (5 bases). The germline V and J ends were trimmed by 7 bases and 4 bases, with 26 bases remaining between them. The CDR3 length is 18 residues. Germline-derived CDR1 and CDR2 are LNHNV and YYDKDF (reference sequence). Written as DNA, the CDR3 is TGTGCCACCACCGCGGGGCAGGGTTTGGTTAGTCAGAATCAGCCCCAGCATTTT. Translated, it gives CATTAGQGLVSQNQPQHF.

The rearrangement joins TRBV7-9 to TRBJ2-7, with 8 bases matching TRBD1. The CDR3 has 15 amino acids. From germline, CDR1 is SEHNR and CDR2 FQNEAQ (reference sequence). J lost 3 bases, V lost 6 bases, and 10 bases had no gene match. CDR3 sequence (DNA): TGTGCCAGCAGTGACTACCGGGACAGGAACTACGAGCAGTACTTC. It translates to CASSDYRDRNYEQYF. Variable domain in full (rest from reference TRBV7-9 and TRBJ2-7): DTGVSQNPRHKITKRGQNVTFRCDPISEHNRLYWYRQTLGQGPEFLTYFQNEAQLEKSRLLSDRFSAERPKGSFSTLEIQRTEQGDSAMYLCASSDYRDRNYEQYFGPGTRLTVT.

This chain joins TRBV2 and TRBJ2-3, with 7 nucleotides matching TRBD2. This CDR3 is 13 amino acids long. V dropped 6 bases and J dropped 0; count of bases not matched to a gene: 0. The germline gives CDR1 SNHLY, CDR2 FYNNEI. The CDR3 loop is CASRRGSTDTQYF. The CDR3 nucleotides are TGTGCCAGCAGGCGGGGGAGCACAGATACGCAGTATTTT. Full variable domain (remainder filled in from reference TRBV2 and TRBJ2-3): EPEVTQTPSHQVTQMGQEVILRCVPISNHLYFYWYRQILGQKVEFLVSFYNNEISEKSEIFDDQFSVERPDGSNFTLKIRSTKLEDSAMYFCASRRGSTDTQYFGPGTRLTVL.

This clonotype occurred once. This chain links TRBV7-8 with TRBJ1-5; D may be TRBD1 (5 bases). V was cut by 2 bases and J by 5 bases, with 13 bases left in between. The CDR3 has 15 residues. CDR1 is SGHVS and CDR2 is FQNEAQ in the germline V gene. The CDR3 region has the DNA TGTGCCAGCAGCTTACGAGGGGATGGGTATCAGCCCCAGCATTTT. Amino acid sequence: CASSLRGDGYQPQHF.

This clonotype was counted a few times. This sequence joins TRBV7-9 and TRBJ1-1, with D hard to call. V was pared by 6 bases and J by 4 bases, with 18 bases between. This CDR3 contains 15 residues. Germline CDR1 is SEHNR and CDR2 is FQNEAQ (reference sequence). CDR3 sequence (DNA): TGTGCCAGCAGTTTTCACCGGGCTTGGGGCACTGAAGCTTTCTTT. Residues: CASSFHRAWGTEAFF.

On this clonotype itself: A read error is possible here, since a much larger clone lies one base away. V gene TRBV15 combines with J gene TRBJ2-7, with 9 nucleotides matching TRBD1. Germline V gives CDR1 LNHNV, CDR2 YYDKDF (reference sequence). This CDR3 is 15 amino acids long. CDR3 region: CATSSRDRVSYGQYF. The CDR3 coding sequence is TGTGCCACCAGCAGCCGGGACAGGGTCTCCTACGGGCAGTACTTC.

The CDR3 DNA reads TGTGCCAGCAGCTTAGTAATTCTTTGGGACCGCAACTCCTACGAGCAGTACTTC. This sequence encodes CASSLVILWDRNSYEQYF. This chain joins TRBV7-2 and TRBJ2-7; D is possibly TRBD1 or TRBD2 (5 bases each). Trimming cost V 1 base and J 0 bases, with 19 bases left between them. CDR1 and CDR2 from the germline V gene are SGHTA and FQGNSA. This CDR3 spans 18 amino acids.

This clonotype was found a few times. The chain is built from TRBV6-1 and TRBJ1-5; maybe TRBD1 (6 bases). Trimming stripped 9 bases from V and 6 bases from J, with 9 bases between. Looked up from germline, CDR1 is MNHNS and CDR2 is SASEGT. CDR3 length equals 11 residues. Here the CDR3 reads CARGTSQPQHF. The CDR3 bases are TGTGCCAGGGGGACATCTCAGCCCCAGCATTTT.

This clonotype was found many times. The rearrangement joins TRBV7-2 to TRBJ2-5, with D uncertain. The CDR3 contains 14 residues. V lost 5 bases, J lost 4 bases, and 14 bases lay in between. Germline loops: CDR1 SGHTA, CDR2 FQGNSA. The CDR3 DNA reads TGTGCCAGCAGCCAATGGGCCAACTCAGAGACCCAGTACTTC. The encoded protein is CASSQWANSETQYF.

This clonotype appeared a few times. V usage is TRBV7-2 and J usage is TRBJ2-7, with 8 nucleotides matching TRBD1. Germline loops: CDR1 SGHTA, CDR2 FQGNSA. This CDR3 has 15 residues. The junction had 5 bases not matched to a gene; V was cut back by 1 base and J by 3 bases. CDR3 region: CASSLGQGADYEQYF. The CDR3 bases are TGTGCCAGCAGCTTAGGTCAGGGGGCGGACTACGAGCAGTACTTC.

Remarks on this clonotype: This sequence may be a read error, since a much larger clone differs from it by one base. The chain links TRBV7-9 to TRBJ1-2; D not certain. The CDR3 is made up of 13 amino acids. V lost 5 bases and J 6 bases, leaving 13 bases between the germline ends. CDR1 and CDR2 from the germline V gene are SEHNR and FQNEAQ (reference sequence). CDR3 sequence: CASSVTSPNGYTF. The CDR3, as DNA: TGTGCCAGCAGCGTGACATCGCCGAATGGCTACACCTTC.

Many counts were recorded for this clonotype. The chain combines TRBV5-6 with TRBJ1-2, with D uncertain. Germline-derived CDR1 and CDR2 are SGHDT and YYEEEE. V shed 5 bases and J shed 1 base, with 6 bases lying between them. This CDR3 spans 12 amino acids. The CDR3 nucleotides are TGTGCCAGCAGGGTCCTTAACTATGGCTACACCTTC. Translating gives CASRVLNYGYTF. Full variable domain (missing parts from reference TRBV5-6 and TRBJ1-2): DAGVTQSPTHLIKTRGQQVTLRCSPKSGHDTVSWYQQALGQGPQFIFQYYEEEERQRGNFPDRFSGHQFPNYSSELNVNALLLGDSALYLCASRVLNYGYTFGSGTRLTVV.

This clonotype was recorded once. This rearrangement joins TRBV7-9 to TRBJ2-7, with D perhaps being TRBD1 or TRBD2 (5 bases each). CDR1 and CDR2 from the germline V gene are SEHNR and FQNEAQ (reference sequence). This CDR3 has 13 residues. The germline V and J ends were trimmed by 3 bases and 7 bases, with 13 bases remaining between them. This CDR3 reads CASSLVGTEEQYF. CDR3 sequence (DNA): TGTGCCAGCAGCTTGGTCGGGACCGAGGAGCAGTACTTC.

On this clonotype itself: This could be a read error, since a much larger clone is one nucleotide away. The CDR3 here is CASSLGSGRAETQYF. CDR3 DNA sequence: TGTGCCAGCAGCCTCGGTAGCGGGAGGGCGGAGACCCAGTACTTC. This sequence joins TRBV5-8 and TRBJ2-5; TRBD2 matches at 11 bases. Germline V gives CDR1 SGHTS, CDR2 YDEGEE. Losses at the gene ends were 4 bases for V and 5 bases for J; bases not matched to a gene: 7. The CDR3 is made up of 15 amino acids.

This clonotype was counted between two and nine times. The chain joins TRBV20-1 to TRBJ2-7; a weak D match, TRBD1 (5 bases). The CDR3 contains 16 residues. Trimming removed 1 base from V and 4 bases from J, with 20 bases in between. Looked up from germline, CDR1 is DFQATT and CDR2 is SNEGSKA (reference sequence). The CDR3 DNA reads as TGCAGTGCTAGAGCAATTGGGGCGCGGTTTTTATACGAGCAGTACTTC. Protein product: CSARAIGARFLYEQYF.

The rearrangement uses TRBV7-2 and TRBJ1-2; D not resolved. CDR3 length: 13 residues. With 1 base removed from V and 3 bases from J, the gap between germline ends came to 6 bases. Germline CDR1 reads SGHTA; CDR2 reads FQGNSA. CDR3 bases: TGTGCCAGCAGCTTAGGGCCGTACTATGGCTACACCTTC. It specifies CASSLGPYYGYTF.

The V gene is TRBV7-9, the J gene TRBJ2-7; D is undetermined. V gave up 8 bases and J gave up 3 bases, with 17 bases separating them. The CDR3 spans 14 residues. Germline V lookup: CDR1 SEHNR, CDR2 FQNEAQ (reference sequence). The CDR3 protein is CASSPPRMFYEQYF. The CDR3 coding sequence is TGTGCCAGCTCACCGCCCAGGATGTTCTACGAGCAGTACTTC.

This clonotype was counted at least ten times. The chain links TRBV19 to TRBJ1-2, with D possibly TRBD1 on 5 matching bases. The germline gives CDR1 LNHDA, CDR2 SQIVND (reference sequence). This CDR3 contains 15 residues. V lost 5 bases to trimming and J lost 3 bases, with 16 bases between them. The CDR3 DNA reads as TGTGCCAGTAGTCTGCCAGGGTTCCTTTACTATGGCTACACCTTC. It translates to CASSLPGFLYYGYTF.